These T cell receptor beta chains were read from a single sample in a study of Ad26.COV2.S vaccination and SARS-CoV-2 variants. Using immunoSEQ multiplex PCR, the repertoire was profiled, and TCRdb retains in-frame clones only, with some absent. The profile shows some 350,000 clones, about nine tenths of them singletons. Material: peripheral blood, obtained in a trial of Ad26.COV2.S vaccine versus placebo. Receptors were obtained from a person between 18 and 65 years old who received the Ad26.COV2.S COVID-19 vaccine or a placebo. CDR3s include the opening cysteine and the closing phenylalanine or tryptophan. The D gene is left open where the match is weak. Not all rows give a size; the values are once, few, many and, for expanded clones, a class.

j_gene | d_gene | v_gene | abundance | CDR3aa | CDR3nt
TRBJ1-1 | NA | TRBV28 | few | CASSLGGMNTEAFF | TGTGCCAGCAGTTTAGGGGGGATGAACACTGAAGCTTTCTTT
TRBJ2-3 | NA | TRBV24-1 | NA | CATSDFDGDTQYF | TGTGCCACCAGTGATTTCGACGGAGATACGCAGTATTTT
TRBJ2-5 | NA | TRBV15 | NA | CATSRVALAHSQETQYF | TGTGCCACCAGCAGAGTCGCGTTAGCCCATTCCCAAGAGACCCAGTACTTC
TRBJ2-5 | NA | TRBV7-2 | once | CASSLARRGYQETQYF | TGTGCCAGCAGCTTAGCGAGACGGGGGTACCAAGAGACCCAGTACTTC
TRBJ2-1 | TRBD2 | TRBV30 | few | CAWSGDYSLNNEQFF | TGTGCCTGGAGTGGGGACTACAGTTTGAACAATGAGCAGTTCTTC
TRBJ2-3 | TRBD2 | TRBV10-2 | NA | CAGARLAGGTDTQYF | TGCGCCGGCGCCAGACTAGCGGGGGGCACAGATACGCAGTATTTT
TRBJ1-1 | NA | TRBV6-2/TRBV6-3 | once | CASSYVRGANTEAFF | TGTGCCAGCAGTTACGTTCGGGGGGCGAACACTGAAGCTTTCTTT
TRBJ1-5 | TRBD1 | TRBV3-1/TRBV3-2 | NA | CASRDRADQPQHF | TGTGCCAGCAGGGACAGGGCTGATCAGCCCCAGCATTTT
TRBJ1-4 | NA | TRBV5-8 | NA | CASLPWGTNEKLFF | TGTGCCAGCTTACCCTGGGGGACTAATGAAAAACTGTTTTTT
TRBJ1-2 | NA | TRBV5-4 | NA | CASTLEVVGDYGYTF | TGTGCCAGCACTCTGGAGGTGGTAGGGGACTATGGCTACACCTTC
TRBJ1-2 | NA | TRBV7-9 | NA | CASSPRGDYGYTF | TGTGCCAGCAGCCCAAGGGGCGACTATGGCTACACCTTC
TRBJ1-1 | NA | TRBV7-9 | NA | CASSLVGSYTEAFF | TGTGCCAGCAGCTTAGTTGGCAGCTACACTGAAGCTTTCTTT
TRBJ1-1 | NA | TRBV5-1 | NA | CASSQREDGAQGAFF | TGCGCCAGCAGTCAGAGAGAAGATGGGGCCCAGGGAGCTTTCTTT
TRBJ2-7 | NA | TRBV27 | few | CASSLYSHGTYEQYF | TGTGCCAGCAGTTTATATAGTCACGGCACTTACGAGCAGTACTTC
TRBJ1-5 | NA | TRBV13 | NA | CASSLGRGGAGNQPQHF | TGTGCCAGCAGCTTAGGCCGAGGGGGAGCGGGCAATCAGCCCCAGCATTTT
TRBJ2-2 | NA | TRBV24-1 | NA | CATAAPGPGNTGELFF | TGTGCCACCGCAGCTCCGGGACCGGGTAACACCGGGGAGCTGTTTTTT
TRBJ1-2 | NA | TRBV7-9 | NA | CASSLGIGPVGGYTF | TGTGCCAGCAGCTTAGGCATAGGGCCAGTTGGTGGCTACACCTTC
TRBJ2-5 | NA | TRBV29-1 | once | CSVERLETQYF | TGCAGCGTTGAGAGATTGGAGACCCAGTACTTC
TRBJ2-1 | NA | TRBV18 | once | CASSPYVGSSYNEQFF | TGTGCCAGCTCACCATACGTCGGAAGCTCCTACAATGAGCAGTTCTTC
TRBJ2-3 | NA | TRBV21-1 | NA | CASNPTKGAPADTQYF | TGTGCCAGCAACCCAACAAAGGGGGCGCCGGCAGATACGCAGTATTTT
TRBJ2-3 | NA | TRBV4-2 | NA | CASSPPGGDTDTQYF | TGTGCCAGCAGCCCCCCCGGTGGGGACACAGATACGCAGTATTTT
TRBJ2-5 | NA | TRBV9 | NA | CASSSRMGAETQYF | TGTGCCAGCAGCTCCCGGATGGGCGCGGAGACCCAGTACTTC
TRBJ2-1 | NA | TRBV7-3 | few | CASSLSRSSYNEQFF | TGTGCCAGCAGCTTATCGCGGAGCTCCTACAATGAGCAGTTCTTC
TRBJ1-1 | NA | TRBV18 | NA | CASSQGHVRGNTEAFF | TGTGCCAGCTCCCAGGGTCACGTCAGGGGGAACACTGAAGCTTTCTTT
TRBJ1-1 | TRBD1 | TRBV5-6 | NA | CASSSEGQLNTEAFF | TGTGCCAGCAGCTCCGAGGGACAGCTGAACACTGAAGCTTTCTTT
TRBJ1-4 | NA | TRBV15 | once | CATSREGRELFF | TGTGCCACCAGCAGAGAGGGCAGAGAACTGTTTTTT
TRBJ1-2 | NA | TRBV11-2 | few | CASSLGPDGSYGYTF | TGTGCCAGCAGCTTAGGCCCTGACGGAAGCTATGGCTACACCTTC
TRBJ1-3 | TRBD1 | TRBV5-1 | NA | CASSPEGRDRGGNTIYF | TGCGCCAGCAGCCCTGAGGGTCGGGACAGGGGTGGAAACACCATATATTTT
TRBJ2-6 | NA | TRBV2 | once | CASIDSGANVLTF | TGTGCCAGCATTGACTCTGGGGCCAACGTCCTGACTTTC
TRBJ1-2 | NA | TRBV3-1/TRBV3-2 | NA | CASAGSNYGYTF | TGTGCCAGCGCGGGATCTAACTATGGCTACACCTTC
TRBJ2-3 | TRBD2 | TRBV3-1/TRBV3-2 | NA | CASSPRLAGYSDTQYF | TGTGCCAGCAGCCCCAGACTAGCGGGATACTCAGATACGCAGTATTTT
TRBJ2-5 | TRBD2 | TRBV4-1 | NA | CASNLAGGTETQYF | TGCGCCAGCAATCTAGCGGGGGGGACAGAGACCCAGTACTTC
TRBJ1-3 | NA | TRBV7-9 | NA | CASSLITGGTRNTIYF | TGTGCCAGCAGCCTGATAACGGGGGGGACCAGAAACACCATATATTTT
TRBJ1-4 | NA | TRBV7-8 | NA | CASSLDRGNEKLFF | TGTGCCAGCAGCTTAGATAGGGGTAATGAAAAACTGTTTTTT
TRBJ1-2 | NA | TRBV9 | NA | CASSSPRGGAYGYTF | TGTGCCAGCAGCTCCCCCCGGGGGGGGGCCTATGGCTACACCTTC
TRBJ1-1 | NA | TRBV18 | once | CASSPSTEAFF | TGTGCCAGCTCACCCTCCACTGAAGCTTTCTTT
TRBJ1-1 | TRBD1 | TRBV2 | few | CASRRTGVPEAFF | TGTGCCAGCAGACGCACAGGGGTCCCTGAAGCTTTCTTT
TRBJ2-1 | NA | TRBV11-3 | NA | CASSPGGGTAGNEQFF | TGTGCCAGCAGTCCAGGTGGGGGGACAGCGGGGAATGAGCAGTTCTTC
TRBJ1-1 | NA | TRBV6-1 | NA | CASSEVENTEAFF | TGTGCCAGCAGTGAAGTGGAGAACACTGAAGCTTTCTTT
TRBJ1-2 | NA | TRBV30 | NA | CAWRETTRSILYGYTF | TGTGCCTGGAGGGAAACGACACGGTCAATACTCTATGGCTACACCTTC
TRBJ1-2 | TRBD1 | TRBV2 | NA | CASRQGIYGYTF | TGTGCCAGCAGACAGGGGATATATGGCTACACCTTC
TRBJ2-5 | NA | TRBV7-2 | NA | CASSPMDTAGETQYF | TGTGCCAGCAGCCCCATGGACACCGCCGGGGAGACCCAGTACTTC
TRBJ1-2 | NA | TRBV7-6 | NA | CASSFVERGYGYTF | TGTGCCAGCAGCTTTGTGGAAAGGGGCTATGGCTACACCTTC
TRBJ1-1 | TRBD1 | TRBV4-3 | NA | CASSQDSWTGGAFF | TGCGCCAGCAGCCAAGATTCGTGGACAGGAGGCGCTTTCTTT
TRBJ1-2 | NA | TRBV29-1 | NA | CSVAENRVYSYGYTF | TGCAGCGTTGCTGAAAACAGGGTGTACTCATATGGCTACACCTTC
TRBJ2-4 | NA | TRBV4-1 | NA | CASSQDPLRGGGRGIQYF | TGCGCCAGCAGCCAAGACCCCTTGCGGGGCGGGGGCAGGGGCATTCAGTACTTC
TRBJ1-4 | TRBD1 | TRBV15 | once | CATSTGQGGGVNEKLFF | TGTGCCACCAGCACCGGACAGGGTGGTGGGGTTAATGAAAAACTGTTTTTT
TRBJ2-4 | NA | TRBV7-9 | NA | CASSPLILRVREGIQYF | TGTGCCAGCAGCCCGCTGATCCTCAGGGTAAGGGAAGGCATTCAGTACTTC
TRBJ1-4 | NA | TRBV4-3 | NA | CASSQGGNSGEKLFF | TGCGCCAGCAGCCAAGGAGGGAATTCGGGAGAAAAACTGTTTTTT
TRBJ1-1 | NA | TRBV29-1 | once | CSAQQGVEAFF | TGCAGCGCCCAACAGGGCGTTGAAGCTTTCTTT
TRBJ2-5 | TRBD1 | TRBV3-1/TRBV3-2 | NA | CASSSGTVQETQYF | TGTGCCAGCAGCTCCGGGACAGTTCAAGAGACCCAGTACTTC
TRBJ2-1 | TRBD2 | TRBV7-9 | NA | CASSRTGLAGTSSYNEQFF | TGTGCCAGCAGCCGAACGGGACTAGCGGGTACGAGCTCCTACAATGAGCAGTTCTTC
TRBJ1-1 | TRBD1 | TRBV2 | NA | CASSYRGFGAFF | TGTGCCAGCAGTTACAGGGGATTTGGAGCTTTCTTT
TRBJ2-1 | NA | TRBV6-5 | NA | CASSSGVDEQFF | TGTGCCAGCAGTTCAGGGGTGGATGAGCAGTTCTTC
TRBJ2-1 | TRBD1 | TRBV5-1 | NA | CASSLRDRGWNEQFF | TGCGCCAGCAGCTTACGGGACAGGGGGTGGAATGAGCAGTTCTTC
TRBJ2-5 | NA | TRBV27 | NA | CASSPSVGDVQETQYF | TGTGCCAGCAGTCCCAGTGTGGGGGATGTCCAAGAGACCCAGTACTTC
TRBJ1-6 | NA | TRBV3-1/TRBV3-2 | once | CASSQVSNNSPLHF | TGTGCCAGCAGCCAAGTCAGTAATAATTCACCCCTCCACTTT
TRBJ2-2 | TRBD2 | TRBV19 | NA | CASTWSGGAGSGELFF | TGTGCCAGCACATGGAGCGGGGGGGCCGGTAGCGGGGAGCTGTTTTTT
TRBJ1-4 | TRBD1 | TRBV6-1 | NA | CASSSRTGAEKLFF | TGTGCCAGCAGTTCCCGGACAGGGGCTGAAAAACTGTTTTTT
TRBJ2-7 | TRBD2 | TRBV7-6 | NA | CASSLRGGSYEQYF | TGTGCCAGCAGCTTGCGGGGGGGCTCCTACGAGCAGTACTTC